The rows below give T cell receptor beta chains drawn from one sample of a study of T cell changes during pregnancy in multiple sclerosis. Method: immunoSEQ multiplex PCR; TCRdb's copy keeps in-frame clones and lacks some. The sample lists just under 65,000 clones, under 95% occurring once. The starting material was CD8+ T cells from peripheral blood mononuclear cells, obtained in the second trimester of pregnancy. The receptor set was obtained from a female donor with multiple sclerosis, enrolled in a pregnancy study. Each CDR3 is given with its conserved first and last residue. Fields, in order: CDR3 length, clone size, D gene, J gene, V gene, CDR3 DNA, CDR3 protein. D genes are given only for firm matches. Clone size is given for some rows only: seen once, a few or many times, or a class if the clone is expanded.

>15|.|TRBD1|TRBJ1-2|TRBV5-1
TGCGCCAGCAGCTTAACAGGGGGGGACATATATGGCTACACCTTC
CASSLTGGDIYGYTF
>13|.|.|TRBJ2-7|TRBV5-4
TGTGCCAGCAGCTTTTGGGGGGCCTACGAGCAGTACTTC
CASSFWGAYEQYF
>15|.|TRBD2|TRBJ2-5|TRBV27
TGTGCCAGCAGTTTATTGGGGACTAGCTGGGAGACCCAGTACTTC
CASSLLGTSWETQYF
>16|.|TRBD2|TRBJ2-1|TRBV11-3
TGTGCCAGCAGCCCCCCGACTAGCGGGGTTTTGAATGAGCAGTTCTTC
CASSPPTSGVLNEQFF
>12|.|.|TRBJ2-7|TRBV6-1
TGTGCCAGCAAGGGGGTAATCTACGAGCAGTACTTC
CASKGVIYEQYF
>13|.|.|TRBJ2-7|TRBV27
TGTGCCAGCAGTCTCACAGCCAACTACGAGCAGTACTTC
CASSLTANYEQYF
>13|.|.|TRBJ2-1|TRBV6-1
TGTGCCAGCACTCGAGTCCCCTACAATGAGCAGTTCTTC
CASTRVPYNEQFF
>16|once|.|TRBJ1-2|TRBV27
TGTGCCAGCCGTAGTGGGGGGAGATCGGGTTTGTATGGCTACACCTTC
CASRSGGRSGLYGYTF
>15|.|.|TRBJ1-2|TRBV5-4
TGTGCCAGCAGCTCTTGGGGGGTATGGGACTATGGCTACACCTTC
CASSSWGVWDYGYTF
>13|once|.|TRBJ2-7|TRBV4-1
TGCGCCAGCAGCCAAGAAAGGGGTTACGAGCAGTACTTC
CASSQERGYEQYF
>16|.|TRBD1|TRBJ1-2|TRBV9
TGTGCCAGCAGCGCGCCCAGACAGGGTTCTAACTATGGCTACACCTTC
CASSAPRQGSNYGYTF
>15|.|.|TRBJ2-1|TRBV4-3
TGCGCCAGCAGCCAAGGGCGGGAACGGTACAATGAGCAGTTCTTC
CASSQGRERYNEQFF
>11|.|.|TRBJ2-3|TRBV19
TGTGCCAGTCGGGGTATAGATACGCAGTATTTT
CASRGIDTQYF
>19|.|TRBD2|TRBJ2-3|TRBV9
TGTGCCAGCAGCGTAAGGTTGCCTAGCGGGAGGCCTGGGTCAGATACGCAGTATTTT
CASSVRLPSGRPGSDTQYF
>13|.|.|TRBJ2-7|TRBV6-5
TGTGCCAGCAGTTTAGGCACGACATACGAGCAGTACTTC
CASSLGTTYEQYF
>14|few|TRBD1|TRBJ1-1|TRBV30
TGTGCCTGGAGTCAAGGACAGGGGTACGATGAAGCTTTCTTT
CAWSQGQGYDEAFF
>12|.|TRBD1|TRBJ2-7|TRBV25-1
TGTGCCAGCAGTGAACCCCGGGACAGGGGGGACTTC
CASSEPRDRGDF
>15|.|.|TRBJ2-1|TRBV7-7
TGTGCCAGCAGCTTAGATTTGAATAGTCGAGATGAGCAGTTCTTC
CASSLDLNSRDEQFF
>15|.|.|TRBJ1-1|TRBV6-1
TGTGCCAGCAGCCGCCCGGGGGGGGCAAACACTGAAGCTTTCTTT
CASSRPGGANTEAFF
>15|.|.|TRBJ2-7|TRBV18
TGTGCCAGCTCACTAAACACTACAACAGGGATCGAGCAGTACTTC
CASSLNTTTGIEQYF
>15|.|.|TRBJ1-2|TRBV9
TGTGCCAGCAGCGTAAGGTGGGGCGCCGGCGATGGCTACACCTTC
CASSVRWGAGDGYTF
>17|.|TRBD1|TRBJ2-2|TRBV28
TGTGCCAGCAGTCAGGGGGACAGGGGGCGAAACACCGGGGAGCTGTTTTTT
CASSQGDRGRNTGELFF
>16|.|TRBD2|TRBJ2-3|TRBV9
TGTGCCAGCAGCGCCAGGACTAGCGGACCCACAGATACGCAGTATTTT
CASSARTSGPTDTQYF
>14|.|.|TRBJ1-1|TRBV5-5
TGTGCCAGCAGCTTCAGGGTTTTCGACACTGAAGCTTTCTTT
CASSFRVFDTEAFF
>16|.|TRBD1|TRBJ2-2|TRBV2
TGTGCCAGCAGTGACTATAACAGGGGGCGCCCCGGGGAGCTGTTTTTT
CASSDYNRGRPGELFF
>17|.|TRBD2|TRBJ2-5|TRBV15
TGTGCCACCAGCGAGGGACTAGCGGGAGAGTTGGGAGAGACCCAGTACTTC
CATSEGLAGELGETQYF
>17|.|TRBD2|TRBJ2-1|TRBV28
TGTGCCAGCAGTCCAAGATTAGCGGGCAGCCTTGGGAATGAGCAGTTCTTC
CASSPRLAGSLGNEQFF
>13|.|.|TRBJ2-7|TRBV27
TGTGCCAGCAGTTTTGCAGGGACCTACGAGCAGTACTTC
CASSFAGTYEQYF
>11|few|.|TRBJ1-2|TRBV23-1
TGCGCCATCAGGAGTGAGGCTGGCTACACCTTC
CAIRSEAGYTF
>18|.|TRBD2|TRBJ2-1|TRBV10-3
TGTGCCATCAGTGTCGTGCTGAGCGGGAGGAGCTCCTACAATGAGCAGTTCTTC
CAISVVLSGRSSYNEQFF
>12|.|TRBD1|TRBJ1-2|TRBV9
TGTGCCAGCAGAGAGGGGGCGCGTGGCTACACCTTC
CASREGARGYTF
>16|.|TRBD1|TRBJ1-1|TRBV15
TGTGCCACCAGCAGAGCCTGGACAGGGCGGGACACTGAAGCTTTCTTT
CATSRAWTGRDTEAFF
>13|.|TRBD1|TRBJ1-2|TRBV27
TGTGCCAGCAGTACAGGGGGAGTCTATGGCTACACCTTC
CASSTGGVYGYTF
>14|.|.|TRBJ1-5|TRBV27
TGTGCCAGCAGTTTATATCGAGCGGGTCAGCCCCAGCATTTT
CASSLYRAGQPQHF
>13|.|TRBD1|TRBJ2-5|TRBV6-5
TGTGCCAGCAGTGGACAGGGCCATGGGACCCAGTACTTC
CASSGQGHGTQYF
>14|once|.|TRBJ2-7|TRBV18
TGTGCCAGCTCACCCCTTGACAGGTCCTACGAGCAGTACTTC
CASSPLDRSYEQYF
>13|.|TRBD1|TRBJ2-7|TRBV19
TGTGCCAGTAGTACGGGACAGGGCTACGAGCAGTACTTC
CASSTGQGYEQYF
>15|.|TRBD1|TRBJ2-7|TRBV4-1
TGCGCCAGCAGCCAACCGGGACAGGGGGCCTACGAGCAGTACTTC
CASSQPGQGAYEQYF
>15|.|TRBD1|TRBJ1-2|TRBV19
TGTGCCAGTAGTCCCTCGACAGGGGCTAACTATGGCTACACCTTC
CASSPSTGANYGYTF
>15|.|TRBD2|TRBJ2-1|TRBV7-9
TGTGCCAGCAGCCCTAGCGGGAGTTTTTACAATGAGCAGTTCTTC
CASSPSGSFYNEQFF
>14|.|.|TRBJ1-1|TRBV11-2
TGTGCCAGCAGCTTTTGGGGGCTTGAATCTGAAGCTTTCTTT
CASSFWGLESEAFF
>15|once|TRBD2|TRBJ2-7|TRBV6-5
TGTGCCAGCAGTTATGGTCCTAGCGGGAACTACGAGCAGTACTTC
CASSYGPSGNYEQYF
>15|.|.|TRBJ1-1|TRBV4-3
TGCGCCAGCAGCCAAGAGAGGGTAATGAACACTGAAGCTTTCTTT
CASSQERVMNTEAFF
>15|.|.|TRBJ1-1|TRBV7-8
TGTGCCAGCAGCTTAGTCGGAGGCGCGAACACTGAAGCTTTCTTT
CASSLVGGANTEAFF